This T cell receptor beta chain is from a study of cytomegalovirus exposure and HLA in healthy donors (dated by TCRdb to the late 2010s). Background on the whole study: An earlier analysis of approximately 640 of the donors reported 250 to 300 Gb of sequence data and roughly 110 million unique TCR beta sequences from 190 million or so T cells. Roughly 300 gigabases of sequencing data and approximately 85 million unique TCR sequences were included in an early release covering several hundred HLA-typed donors. The genetic ancestry cluster associated with self-reported Caucasian donors included roughly 84% of the 300 to 450 genotyped donors. The aim of the study was to test whether cataloging public T cell receptors could identify signatures of past pathogen exposure. The study profiled the T cell repertoires of under 700 subjects by immunosequencing and related them to cytomegalovirus serostatus. Besides the first cohort of approximately 670 subjects, a separate validation cohort made up of roughly 130 different subjects was used. To predict cytomegalovirus infection status, the study combined high-throughput TCR immunosequencing, statistical association of individual TCRs with disease status, and machine learning. A later analysis re-examined previously published TCR beta repertoires from several hundred donors and added high-resolution HLA genotyping to investigate patterns of TCR occurrence. Rather than using new phenotypic data, the later analysis identified candidate immune exposures from TCR beta sequences and from how often those sequences occurred across donors. An earlier analysis of more than 450 of the donors used high-throughput TCR beta sequencing to judge whether each TCR beta V gene segment behaved as functional or pseudogenic. Alongside the repertoire data, information on donor age, sex, ethnicity and CMV serostatus was compiled. Genome-wide SNP genotypes for about 55% of the 666 donors were used in a later genetic analysis, which treated that subset as a discovery cohort. Every discovery cohort repertoire had been produced on one sequencing platform. HLA typing covered class I and class II loci at four-digit resolution. Typing coverage varied by locus: about 620-630 donors for A, B, C, DRB1 and DQB1; approximately 560 for DQA1; approximately 610 for DPA1; 400 to 480 for DPB1. Four or five DR-DQ haplotypes were treated as single units for association and clustering because of strong linkage in the cohort. Among almost 400 genotyped donors of the cohort, an average of 235,054 unique TCR beta nucleotide sequences were sequenced per donor, roughly a sixth of them non-productive. Broader findings and caveats from the paper: Because HLA typing was unavailable for some donors at each locus, only the typed subset was used in association tests. A cluster of highly shared sequence variants was judged likely to be a technical artifact of the sequencing pipeline. While some public TCRs were present in many individuals, most TCR sequences turned up only very rarely across donors. Three of the identified cytomegalovirus-associated TCR beta chains were confirmed in vitro to be specific for cytomegalovirus antigens. For the cohort, immune exposure information was limited to CMV serostatus. The classifier was reported to diagnose cytomegalovirus status with high specificity and sensitivity in both the original cohort and the validation cohort. Assigning TCR associations to individual alleles was difficult when HLA alleles, especially DR and DQ, strongly co-occurred. A later genetic analysis associated a missense DCLRE1C variant with V-gene and J-gene trimming of TCR beta chains, and an independent cohort replicated the association. Correlated functional status among segregating V segments might be attributable to linkage disequilibrium, but an unknown experimental factor could not be ruled out. Several of the top co-occurrence clusters appeared to be linked to parvovirus B19, influenza, CMV and Epstein-Barr virus, according to a later analysis. At a false discovery rate of 0.05, a later analysis linked 16,000 or so TCR beta sequences to specific HLA alleles. The study gave a list of under 200 TCR beta chains associated with cytomegalovirus. A further reported finding was that TCR beta sequences accurately predicted the HLA-A and HLA-B alleles for most subjects in the first cohort. The 87-base-pair reads could not distinguish some IMGT-functional V segments, including TRBV6-2 and TRBV6-3, so those segments were excluded. A later analysis found that TCR association rates varied across HLA loci, with DRB1 alleles showing the most associated TCRs and HLA-C alleles the fewest. It was suggested by the authors that the approach could potentially be generalized to other disease states and immunological phenotypes. In a later analysis, most CMV-associated TCR beta chains were found to appear HLA-restricted, with HLA associations seemingly driven largely by CMV exposure. In an earlier analysis of about 600 of the donors, most TCR beta V segments appeared in productive rearrangements about 87% or about 30% of the time, broadly matching IMGT annotations. In this cohort, only TCR beta chains were sequenced, and detectable features were limited by the absence of alpha or paired-chain data. Because counts were too low, seventeen rarely observed V segments, including chromosome 9 orphons, were left out of the earlier analysis of a few hundred of the donors. Compared with the roughly 700-donor mean, donors in an Asian-associated ancestry cluster had fewer N-insertions in productive TCRs, according to a later genetic analysis. Sequencing depth was assumed to be roughly uniform across donors in the presence/absence analyses, though that assumption may not hold. Compared with equally common non-associated chains, HLA-associated TCR beta chains in a later analysis were more clonally expanded and had lower generation probabilities.

The CDR3 spans 14 residues, from the cysteine through the phenylalanine. Kept here is only the CDR3 DNA, which spans 42 bases and is read in frame from base 1. CDR1 and CDR2 (SGHTA, FQGNSA) derive from the germline V gene. V is clipped by 3 bases and J by 2 bases, and the sequence between their germline boundaries is 8 bases long. Remarks on this clone: Its specific antigen is unknown. No base quality values were provided; no much bigger clone lies one nucleotide off.

Library construction relied on the immunoSEQ multiplex PCR assay. For the multiplex PCR, a mixture combining 60 forward primers for TCR Vbeta segments and 13 reverse primers for TCR Jbeta segments was used. Amplification of the CDR3 region of rearranged TCR beta genes was performed with a multiplex PCR assay on genomic DNA. On the Illumina HiSeq System, the amplified TCR beta libraries were sequenced as 87-base-pair reads. The authors' pipeline ran thus. A later analysis tallied tens of millions of unique TCR beta chains across the 640 or so repertoires, and some 10 million of those chains were shared by two or more donors. Raw reads were error-corrected and collapsed into unique sequences by a nearest-neighbor algorithm in which closely related sequences were merged to remove PCR and sequencing errors. To assign V, D and J gene segments, CDR3 sequences were aligned to IMGT reference sequences. For a sequence to be retained, a match of at least six nucleotides to both a V gene segment and a J gene segment was required. Rearrangements were called productive when the CDR3 lacked stop codons and stayed in frame with V and J; all others were non-productive. Following IMGT convention, CDR3 was defined as the stretch from the second conserved V-encoded cysteine up to the conserved J-encoded phenylalanine. In an earlier analysis of more than 550 of the donors, sequences lacking an unambiguous match to a single V gene segment were excluded. In an earlier analysis of a few hundred of the donors, V segments were called functional above 56.7% productive rearrangements and were called segregating when the between-donor standard deviation exceeded 5%. A statistical classification framework was built to diagnose cytomegalovirus status from the catalog of TCR beta chain sequences. In a later analysis, V and J genes were assigned by comparing TCR nucleotide sequences against IMGT/GENE-DB human TR gene sequences. The TCRdist pipeline was used in a later analysis to assign CDR3 sequences and most-parsimonious VDJ recombination scenarios. A later analysis defined each TCR beta chain by its CDR3 amino acid sequence plus V-gene family, and excluded reads lacking a unique V-gene family. As a way to deal with suspected cross-contamination and a sequencing artifact, a later analysis dropped 450 to 600 nucleotide sequences that were highly shared and had low generation probability. In a later analysis, a clonal expansion index was calculated for each public chain from normalized within-repertoire ranks of inferred template counts. In a later analysis, generation probabilities were computed using a VDJ recombination model fitted to out-of-frame rearrangements, and the results were checked against IGoR. In a later analysis, TCR-TCR, TCR-HLA and TCR-CMV co-occurrence was scored with hypergeometric tests, and a repertoire-size bias correction was applied to TCR pairs. In a later analysis, false discovery rates were estimated by permuting HLA or CMV assignments 20 times. In a later analysis, co-occurring TCRs were grouped using DBSCAN, with TCRdist sequence similarity added in when clustering inside HLA-allele-positive subsets. For co-occurrence clustering, repertoires with fewer than 30,000 or more than 120,000 public chains were excluded, along with several repertoires with anomalous nucleotide sharing. The source is immuneACCESS, and TCRdb retained only in-frame sequences with V and J called. Part of the clones is not carried over; for the studies checked, unresolved V genes explain less than half of this, and the remainder is unexplained. Clonal size and the V and J genes are those of that table, whereas D and trimming came from the DNA. The sample includes fewer than 250,000 clones, with around 87% observed a single time. Around 1.4% of the sample is taken by the ten largest.

The cohort was made up of 500 to 800 healthy bone marrow donors. At the time of sampling, all cohort members were nominally healthy, though unrecorded immune exposures were likely present. The donor was CMV seronegative and belonged to the group of over 350 seronegative cohort members. A peripheral blood sample was provided by each donor, and peripheral blood mononuclear cells were used for TCR beta sequencing. The Qiagen DNeasy Blood Extraction Kit was used to extract genomic DNA from the blood cell samples. The sequence is built from TRBV7-2 and TRBJ1-3; no D gene is confidently identified. Sequenced sample: PBMCs. This sequence was found in a man aged 25-40 years in good health and CMV-seronegative. For the CDR3, the sequence is CASSFMEPGNTIYF. The bases read TGTGCCAGCAGCTTCATGGAGCCTGGAAACACCATATATTTT.